Listed below are T cell receptor beta chains from one sample, sequenced in a study of OX40 agonist ivuxolimab in advanced cancers. Assay: immunoSEQ multiplex PCR; the TCRdb copy retains only in-frame clones and omits some. The data hold tens of thousands of clones, with around 87% observed a single time. The sequencing used CD4+ or CD8+ T cells sorted from blood, collected in a trial of the OX40 agonist ivuxolimab. These receptors all come from an adult with an advanced solid tumor such as melanoma, head and neck, liver or kidney cancer. Both conserved end residues are part of each CDR3. The order of the fields is J gene, V gene, D gene, CDR3 protein. D genes are given only for firm matches.

J: TRBJ2-3; V: TRBV5-4; D: .; CDR3: CASSSTPRRGGTDTQYF
J: TRBJ2-1; V: TRBV27; D: .; CDR3: CASSVRDFRGNEQFF
J: TRBJ2-7; V: TRBV5-4; D: .; CDR3: CASSQPNTVSYEQYF
J: TRBJ2-1; V: TRBV19; D: TRBD2; CDR3: CASRWRGGYNEQFF
J: TRBJ2-7; V: TRBV5-5; D: .; CDR3: CASSLVFGSYEQYF
J: TRBJ2-7; V: TRBV5-6; D: .; CDR3: CASSLADNHYEQYF
J: TRBJ1-4; V: TRBV6-1; D: .; CDR3: CASSEWSEAYEKLFF
J: TRBJ2-7; V: TRBV15; D: .; CDR3: CATSRRDFPEQYF
J: TRBJ2-2; V: TRBV27; D: .; CDR3: CASSGAGPGELFF
J: TRBJ2-1; V: TRBV7-9; D: TRBD1; CDR3: CASSPAPDREGYNEQFF
J: TRBJ2-3; V: TRBV5-4; D: .; CDR3: CASSLAGSLAARDTQYF
J: TRBJ2-1; V: TRBV5-5; D: .; CDR3: CASSPGDSSYNEQFF
J: TRBJ1-2; V: TRBV19; D: .; CDR3: CASSYDSLANYGYTF
J: TRBJ2-7; V: TRBV19; D: .; CDR3: CASSSGPFYEQYF
J: TRBJ2-7; V: TRBV13; D: .; CDR3: CASSRWGAYEQYF
J: TRBJ2-1; V: TRBV27; D: .; CDR3: CASSNLAYNEQFF
J: TRBJ2-1; V: TRBV27; D: TRBD2; CDR3: CASSAGGPYNEQFF
J: TRBJ2-3; V: TRBV14; D: .; CDR3: CASSPSLDTQYF
J: TRBJ1-2; V: TRBV30; D: .; CDR3: CAWSDRVGTGYTF
J: TRBJ1-2; V: TRBV4-1; D: .; CDR3: CASSHVANSYGYTF
J: TRBJ1-2; V: TRBV9; D: .; CDR3: CASSVSGPQGELANYGYTF
J: TRBJ1-2; V: TRBV19; D: TRBD1; CDR3: CATKTGGRFYGYTF
J: TRBJ1-1; V: TRBV7-9; D: TRBD1; CDR3: CASSPRWGQENTEAFF
J: TRBJ1-2; V: TRBV5-6; D: .; CDR3: CASSPNPGLTYGYTF